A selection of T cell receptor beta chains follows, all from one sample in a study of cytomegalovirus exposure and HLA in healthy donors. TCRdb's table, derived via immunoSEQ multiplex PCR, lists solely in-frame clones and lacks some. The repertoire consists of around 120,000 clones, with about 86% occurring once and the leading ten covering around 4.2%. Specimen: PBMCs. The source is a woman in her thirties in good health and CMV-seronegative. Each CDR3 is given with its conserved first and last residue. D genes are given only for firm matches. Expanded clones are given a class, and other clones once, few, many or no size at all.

CDR3: CASSGQADEQYF; DNA: TGTGCCAGCAGTGGACAGGCGGACGAGCAGTACTTC; V: TRBV28; size: -; J: TRBJ2-7; D: TRBD1
CDR3: CASGPSGLAAEQFF; DNA: TGTGCTAGTGGTCCGAGCGGACTAGCGGCTGAGCAGTTCTTC; V: TRBV12-5; size: -; J: TRBJ2-1; D: TRBD2
CDR3: CSSSLVGGGETQYF; DNA: TGTTCCAGCAGCTTAGTAGGGGGGGGAGAGACCCAGTACTTC; V: TRBV7-9; size: -; J: TRBJ2-5; D: -
CDR3: CASSQDRGWTGELFF; DNA: TGCGCCAGCAGCCAAGATAGGGGATGGACCGGGGAGCTGTTTTTT; V: TRBV4-3; size: -; J: TRBJ2-2; D: -
CDR3: CASSLRQELNTEAFF; DNA: TGTGCCAGCAGTCTGAGACAGGAATTGAACACTGAAGCTTTCTTT; V: TRBV28; size: -; J: TRBJ1-1; D: -
CDR3: CATSSAGGGWAEETQYF; DNA: TGTGCCACCAGCAGTGCGGGGGGGGGATGGGCTGAAGAGACCCAGTACTTC; V: TRBV15; size: -; J: TRBJ2-5; D: TRBD2
CDR3: CASSIVGQTEAFF; DNA: TGTGCCAGTAGTATAGTAGGACAGACTGAAGCTTTCTTT; V: TRBV19; size: -; J: TRBJ1-1; D: -
CDR3: CASSSPGQGSYNEQFF; DNA: TGTGCCAGCAGTTCGCCGGGACAGGGATCCTACAATGAGCAGTTCTTC; V: TRBV28; size: -; J: TRBJ2-1; D: TRBD1
CDR3: CAISDDSRTTNEKLFF; DNA: TGTGCCATCAGCGATGACAGCCGGACAACTAATGAAAAACTGTTTTTT; V: TRBV10-3; size: -; J: TRBJ1-4; D: -
CDR3: CASSPNSGTDTQYF; DNA: TGTGCCAGCAGCCCTAATAGCGGCACAGATACGCAGTATTTT; V: TRBV7-2; size: -; J: TRBJ2-3; D: -
CDR3: CASSLALDRVGETQYF; DNA: TGTGCCAGCAGCTTAGCGTTGGACAGGGTAGGGGAGACCCAGTACTTC; V: TRBV7-2; size: -; J: TRBJ2-5; D: TRBD1
CDR3: CASSLSGTGVYGYTF; DNA: TGTGCCAGCAGCTTGTCTGGGACAGGGGTTTATGGCTACACCTTC; V: TRBV9; size: -; J: TRBJ1-2; D: TRBD1
CDR3: CASSLRPVNEQFF; DNA: TGTGCCAGCAGCTTGAGGCCAGTCAATGAGCAGTTCTTC; V: TRBV13; size: -; J: TRBJ2-1; D: -
CDR3: CASSVKPGGNQPQHF; DNA: TGTGCCAGCAGTGTGAAGCCGGGGGGCAATCAGCCCCAGCATTTT; V: TRBV6-5; size: -; J: TRBJ1-5; D: -
CDR3: CASSTRMQGADTQYF; DNA: TGTGCCAGCAGCACCAGAATGCAGGGTGCAGATACGCAGTATTTT; V: TRBV7-2; size: -; J: TRBJ2-3; D: -
CDR3: CASSHPGARDRTGELFF; DNA: TGCGCCAGCAGCCACCCGGGGGCGAGGGACAGGACCGGGGAGCTGTTTTTT; V: TRBV4-1; size: -; J: TRBJ2-2; D: TRBD1
CDR3: CASSSRTGGRGNTIYF; DNA: TGTGCCAGCAGCTCACGCACAGGGGGCAGAGGAAACACCATATATTTT; V: TRBV5-6; size: few; J: TRBJ1-3; D: TRBD1
CDR3: CASTAGLRNNEQFF; DNA: TGTGCCAGCACCGCGGGGTTGAGGAACAATGAGCAGTTCTTC; V: TRBV6-5; size: -; J: TRBJ2-1; D: -
CDR3: CASSTMTGVQLMDSEAFF; DNA: TGTGCCAGCAGTACAATGACAGGGGTACAATTGATGGACTCTGAAGCTTTCTTT; V: TRBV28; size: -; J: TRBJ1-1; D: TRBD1
CDR3: CASSEFPAGAGGELFF; DNA: TGTGCCAGCAGTGAATTCCCAGCGGGAGCTGGCGGGGAGCTGTTTTTT; V: TRBV6-1; size: -; J: TRBJ2-2; D: TRBD2
CDR3: CASSLFDTDSTLSETQYF; DNA: TGTGCCAGCAGTTTATTCGACACGGACAGTACTCTTTCAGAGACCCAGTACTTC; V: TRBV27; size: -; J: TRBJ2-5; D: -
CDR3: CASSLDLAGWTEAFF; DNA: TGTGCCAGCAGCTTGGATTTGGCAGGTTGGACTGAAGCTTTCTTT; V: TRBV5-6; size: -; J: TRBJ1-1; D: -
CDR3: CASSSTENTEAFF; DNA: TGTGCCAGTAGTTCCACAGAGAACACTGAAGCTTTCTTT; V: TRBV19; size: -; J: TRBJ1-1; D: -
CDR3: CASRPSAGNTIYF; DNA: TGTGCCAGCAGGCCTTCAGCTGGAAACACCATATATTTT; V: TRBV27; size: -; J: TRBJ1-3; D: -
CDR3: CASSDGSGAAEQYF; DNA: TGCGCCAGCAGTGACGGAAGCGGGGCTGCCGAGCAGTACTTC; V: TRBV10-1; size: -; J: TRBJ2-7; D: TRBD2
CDR3: CASSLMAGQEKLFF; DNA: TGTGCCAGCAGCCTTATGGCGGGGCAAGAAAAACTGTTTTTT; V: TRBV28; size: -; J: TRBJ1-4; D: -
CDR3: CASAPSPWTEYYTF; DNA: TGTGCCAGCGCGCCGTCTCCGTGGACAGAATATTACACCTTC; V: TRBV6-5; size: once; J: TRBJ1-2; D: -
CDR3: CASRDRGNTEAFF; DNA: TGTGCCAGCAGGGACAGGGGTAACACTGAAGCTTTCTTT; V: TRBV28; size: -; J: TRBJ1-1; D: TRBD1
CDR3: CASRLVARARPDAETQYF; DNA: TGTGCAAGTCGCTTAGTAGCGAGGGCCCGGCCAGATGCAGAGACCCAGTACTTC; V: TRBV12-2; size: -; J: TRBJ2-5; D: -
CDR3: CASSQEDRGTYGYTF; DNA: TGTGCCAGCAGCCAAGAGGACAGGGGAACCTATGGCTACACCTTC; V: TRBV4-2; size: -; J: TRBJ1-2; D: TRBD1
CDR3: CASSSLRGNEQFF; DNA: TGTGCCAGTTCCTCCCTCAGGGGAAATGAGCAGTTCTTC; V: TRBV19; size: -; J: TRBJ2-1; D: -
CDR3: CASRGYDYGYTF; DNA: TGTGCCAGTAGGGGCTATGACTATGGCTACACCTTC; V: TRBV19; size: -; J: TRBJ1-2; D: -
CDR3: CASSIQGGNQPQHF; DNA: TGTGCCAGTAGTATACAGGGAGGGAATCAGCCCCAGCATTTT; V: TRBV19; size: once; J: TRBJ1-5; D: -
CDR3: CASSVGGAGPGTDTQYF; DNA: TGTGCCAGCAGCGTTGGCGGGGCGGGCCCGGGCACAGATACGCAGTATTTT; V: TRBV9; size: few; J: TRBJ2-3; D: -
CDR3: CAIRDGRGGNYGYTF; DNA: TGTGCCATCAGAGACGGGCGGGGGGGAAACTATGGCTACACCTTC; V: TRBV10-3; size: few; J: TRBJ1-2; D: -